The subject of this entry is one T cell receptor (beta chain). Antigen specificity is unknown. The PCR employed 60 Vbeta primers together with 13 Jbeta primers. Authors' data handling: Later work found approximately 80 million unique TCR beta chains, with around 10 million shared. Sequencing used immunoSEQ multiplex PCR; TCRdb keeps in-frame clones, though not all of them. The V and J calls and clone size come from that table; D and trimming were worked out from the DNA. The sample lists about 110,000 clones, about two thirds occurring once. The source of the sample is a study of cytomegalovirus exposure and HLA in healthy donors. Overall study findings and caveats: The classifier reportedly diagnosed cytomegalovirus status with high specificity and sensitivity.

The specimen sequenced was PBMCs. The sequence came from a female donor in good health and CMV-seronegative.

The CDR3 loop reads CASSFQRQYNEQFF. The CDR3 coding sequence is TGTGCCAGCAGTTTCCAAAGACAGTACAATGAGCAGTTCTTC. This chain connects TRBV27 to TRBJ2-1; TRBD1 is a possible D gene (5 bases). Germline CDR1 reads MNHEY; CDR2 reads SMNVEV (reference sequence). V lost 3 bases and J 4 bases, leaving 10 bases between the germline ends. The length of the CDR3 is 14 residues.